Here is one T cell receptor beta chain with its context. The antigen is unknown. The authors ran a second PCR of 7 to 11 cycles using a sample-barcoded 5' primer and a J-beta primer mix. Each CDR3 protein gets one entry after TCRdb re-called the 5' RACE reads with MiXCR. The data contain hundreds of thousands of distinct CDR3 sequences, around 42% of them seen just once; the ten biggest clones take up about a fifth. V was pared by 6 bases and J by 7 bases, with 13 bases of the junction left unmatched. Per germline, CDR1 MNHEY and CDR2 SVGEGT. The CDR3 runs to 15 residues. The entry originates in a study of blood T cells in healthy people across ages. Study outcomes and limitations: Changes seen in expanded clonotypes were possibly confounded by donor CMV status left unknown. Investigators treated diversity estimates from one million T cells as underestimates.

The chain links TRBV6-2 or TRBV6-3 to TRBJ2-3; 7 positions match TRBD1. Source material: blood. The receptor was isolated from a man in his 60s in good health. In nucleotides, the CDR3 is TGTGCCAGCAGCCACAGACAGGGACGTACGAATACGCAGTATTTT. It encodes CASSHRQGRTNTQYF.